These T cell receptor beta chains were read from a single sample in a study of T-cell memory formation after mild COVID-19. One entry per CDR3 protein, called by TCRdb with MiXCR from the 5' RACE reads. In the table there are tens of thousands of distinct CDR3 sequences, around 25% of which are singletons. The sample was PBMCs or a T cell subset sorted from them (not recorded which). These receptors were collected from a man aged 18-30 years who had mild COVID-19 (a few samples of this study predate the infection). Cell type and time point are not known. CDR3s include the opening cysteine and the closing phenylalanine or tryptophan. A D gene is named only where the DNA matches it firmly. Expanded clones are given a class, and other clones once, few, many or no size at all.

v_gene	abundance	j_gene	d_gene	CDR3aa	CDR3nt
TRBV7-6	.	TRBJ2-3	TRBD2	CASSPGLAGGSTDTQYF	TGTGCCAGCAGCCCGGGACTAGCGGGGGGTAGCACAGATACGCAGTATTTT
TRBV5-1	.	TRBJ2-7	.	CASSLGSGGPLTYEQYF	TGCGCCAGCAGCTTGGGGAGTGGGGGCCCGCTCACCTACGAGCAGTACTTC
TRBV29-1	.	TRBJ1-4	.	CSVERTGLNEKLFF	TGCAGCGTTGAACGGACGGGTCTCAATGAAAAACTGTTTTTT
TRBV7-6	.	TRBJ1-1	.	CASSHGGSPNTEAFF	TGTGCCAGCAGCCATGGGGGCTCCCCAAACACTGAAGCTTTCTTT
TRBV4-1	.	TRBJ2-5	.	CASMKQETQYF	TGCGCCAGCATGAAGCAAGAGACCCAGTACTTC
TRBV4-3	.	TRBJ2-3	.	CASSQGGSGLRGDTQYF	TGCGCCAGCAGCCAAGGGGGAAGCGGGCTCCGGGGAGATACGCAGTATTTT
TRBV4-2	.	TRBJ2-3	TRBD2	CASSPAGGYTTDTQYF	TGTGCCAGCAGCCCCGCGGGGGGTTACACCACAGATACGCAGTATTTT
TRBV12-3/TRBV12-4	.	TRBJ2-3	TRBD2	CASSLIAGNTDTQYF	TGTGCCAGCAGTTTAATAGCGGGGAACACAGATACGCAGTATTTT
TRBV7-8	.	TRBJ2-3	.	CASSLVHNRGDTQYF	TGTGCCAGCAGCTTAGTTCACAACCGAGGAGATACGCAGTATTTT
TRBV30	few	TRBJ2-7	.	CAWSVGLDDEQYF	TGTGCCTGGAGTGTCGGCCTCGACGACGAGCAGTACTTC
TRBV6-6	few	TRBJ1-5	.	CASSYLGGNQPQHF	TGTGCCAGCAGTTACCTTGGGGGTAATCAGCCCCAGCATTTT
TRBV7-9	few	TRBJ2-7	.	CASSFGIGEQYF	TGTGCCAGCAGCTTTGGCATAGGAGAGCAGTACTTC
TRBV7-9	.	TRBJ2-7	TRBD1	CASSLLGQGDEQYF	TGTGCCAGCAGCTTACTGGGACAGGGGGACGAGCAGTACTTC
TRBV4-1	few	TRBJ1-2	.	CASSQGPHYGYTF	TGCGCCAGCAGCCAGGGACCGCACTATGGCTACACCTTC
TRBV12-3/TRBV12-4	.	TRBJ2-1	.	CASSFGRGGDEQFF	TGTGCCAGCAGTTTCGGAAGGGGGGGTGATGAGCAGTTCTTC
TRBV21-1	.	TRBJ1-5	.	CASRGQPQHF	TGTGCCAGCAGGGGGCAGCCCCAGCATTTT
TRBV7-6	.	TRBJ1-1	.	CASRSGEGMNTEAFF	TGTGCCAGCCGGTCCGGCGAGGGGATGAACACTGAAGCTTTCTTT
TRBV7-9	.	TRBJ2-2	.	CASSLTQSNGELFF	TGTGCCAGCAGCTTAACACAGTCGAACGGGGAGCTGTTTTTT
TRBV7-9	few	TRBJ2-3	.	CASSLAIPDTQYF	TGTGCCAGCAGCTTAGCCATCCCAGATACGCAGTATTTT
TRBV24-1	.	TRBJ2-3	TRBD1	CATSVADGQGAESDTQYF	TGTGCCACCAGTGTCGCAGACGGACAGGGGGCTGAGTCAGATACGCAGTATTTT
TRBV9	few	TRBJ2-3	.	CASSGRVPSTDTQYF	TGTGCCAGCAGCGGGAGGGTCCCTAGCACAGATACGCAGTATTTT
TRBV4-3	.	TRBJ2-3	.	CASSRGSSTDTQYF	TGCGCCAGCAGCCGGGGGTCTTCCACAGATACGCAGTATTTT
TRBV27	.	TRBJ2-1	TRBD2	CASSLSASGGYNEQFF	TGTGCCAGCAGTTTATCGGCTAGCGGGGGGTACAATGAGCAGTTCTTC
TRBV6-2/TRBV6-3	few	TRBJ2-3	.	CASSFPEVIRAGSTDTQYF	TGTGCCAGCAGTTTTCCAGAGGTCATCCGAGCCGGTAGCACAGATACGCAGTATTTT
TRBV7-8	few	TRBJ2-5	TRBD2	CASSVSHGTSEEWGQYF	TGTGCCAGCAGCGTGTCACACGGGACTAGCGAGGAATGGGGCCAGTACTTC
TRBV9	few	TRBJ2-5	.	CASSVGAGLRETQYF	TGTGCCAGCAGCGTAGGGGCAGGGCTTCGAGAGACCCAGTACTTC
TRBV15	.	TRBJ2-7	.	CATSRRGGPGYEQYF	TGTGCCACCAGCAGGAGGGGAGGCCCGGGCTACGAGCAGTACTTC
TRBV7-8	.	TRBJ2-5	TRBD2	CASSHSGISGGGGETQYF	TGTGCCAGCAGCCACAGTGGGATTAGCGGGGGCGGCGGGGAGACCCAGTACTTC
TRBV7-3	.	TRBJ1-1	.	CASSNNGGTEAFF	TGTGCCAGCAGCAACAATGGTGGGACTGAAGCTTTCTTT